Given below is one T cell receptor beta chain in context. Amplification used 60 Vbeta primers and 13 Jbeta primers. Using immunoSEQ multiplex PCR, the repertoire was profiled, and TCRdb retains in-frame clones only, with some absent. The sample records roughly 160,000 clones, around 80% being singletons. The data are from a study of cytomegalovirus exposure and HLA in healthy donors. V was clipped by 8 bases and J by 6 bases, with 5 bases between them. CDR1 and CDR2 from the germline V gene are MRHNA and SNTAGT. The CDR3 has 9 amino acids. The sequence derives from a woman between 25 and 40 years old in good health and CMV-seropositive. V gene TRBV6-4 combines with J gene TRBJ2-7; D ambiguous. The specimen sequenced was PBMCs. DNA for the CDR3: TGTGCCAGCCCCCGCGAGCAGTACTTC. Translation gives CASPREQYF.